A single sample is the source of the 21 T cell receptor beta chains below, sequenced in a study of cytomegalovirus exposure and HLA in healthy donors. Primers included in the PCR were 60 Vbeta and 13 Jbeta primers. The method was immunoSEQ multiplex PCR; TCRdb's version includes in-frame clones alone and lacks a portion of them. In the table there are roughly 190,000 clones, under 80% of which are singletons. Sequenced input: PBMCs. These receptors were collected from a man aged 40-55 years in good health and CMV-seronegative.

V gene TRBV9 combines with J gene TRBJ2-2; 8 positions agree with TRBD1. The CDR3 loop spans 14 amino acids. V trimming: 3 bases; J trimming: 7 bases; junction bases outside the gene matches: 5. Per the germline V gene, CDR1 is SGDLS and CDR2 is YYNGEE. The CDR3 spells CASSADRANGELFF. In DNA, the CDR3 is TGTGCCAGCAGCGCGGACAGGGCGAACGGGGAGCTGTTTTTT.

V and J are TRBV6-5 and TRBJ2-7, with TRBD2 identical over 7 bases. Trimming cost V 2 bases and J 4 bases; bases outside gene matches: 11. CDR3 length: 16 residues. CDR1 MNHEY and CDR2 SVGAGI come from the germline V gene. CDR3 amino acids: CASSYPLTGGRYEQYF. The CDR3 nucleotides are TGTGCCAGCAGTTACCCCCTGACGGGAGGCCGGTACGAGCAGTACTTC.

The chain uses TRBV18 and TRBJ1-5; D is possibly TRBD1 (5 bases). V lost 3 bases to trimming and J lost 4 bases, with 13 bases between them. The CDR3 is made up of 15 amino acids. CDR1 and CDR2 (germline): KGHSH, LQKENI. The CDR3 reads CASSPGRGPNQPQHF. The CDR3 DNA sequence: TGTGCCAGCTCACCGGGGCGGGGACCAAATCAGCCCCAGCATTTT.

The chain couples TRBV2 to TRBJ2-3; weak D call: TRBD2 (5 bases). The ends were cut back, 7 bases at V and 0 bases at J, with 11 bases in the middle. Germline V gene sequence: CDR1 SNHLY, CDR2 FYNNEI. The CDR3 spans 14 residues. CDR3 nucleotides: TGTGCCAGCAAGATAGCGAGGAGCACAGATACGCAGTATTTT. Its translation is CASKIARSTDTQYF.

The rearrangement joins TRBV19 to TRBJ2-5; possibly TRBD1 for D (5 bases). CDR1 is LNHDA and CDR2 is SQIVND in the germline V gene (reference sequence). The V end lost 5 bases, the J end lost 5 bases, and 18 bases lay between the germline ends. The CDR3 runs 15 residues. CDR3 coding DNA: TGTGCCAGTAGTGCCTTGGGGCTTCTGACCGAGACCCAGTACTTC. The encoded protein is CASSALGLLTETQYF.

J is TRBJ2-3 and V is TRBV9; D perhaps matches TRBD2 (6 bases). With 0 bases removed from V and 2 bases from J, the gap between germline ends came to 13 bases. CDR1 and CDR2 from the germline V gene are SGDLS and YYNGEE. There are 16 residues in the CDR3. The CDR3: CASSVGSVAVTDTQYF. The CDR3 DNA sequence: TGTGCCAGCAGCGTAGGGTCGGTAGCGGTCACAGATACGCAGTATTTT.

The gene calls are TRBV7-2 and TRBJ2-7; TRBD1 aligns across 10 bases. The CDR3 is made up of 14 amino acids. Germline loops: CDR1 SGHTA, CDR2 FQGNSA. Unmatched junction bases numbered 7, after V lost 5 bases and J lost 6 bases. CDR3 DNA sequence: TGTGCCAGCAGCCGGGACAGGGGATCGGGCGAGCAGTACTTC. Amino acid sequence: CASSRDRGSGEQYF.

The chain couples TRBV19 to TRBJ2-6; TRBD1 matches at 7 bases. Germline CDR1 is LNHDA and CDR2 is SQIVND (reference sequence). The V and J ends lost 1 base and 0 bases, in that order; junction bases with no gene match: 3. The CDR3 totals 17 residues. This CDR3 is CASSIGQGVSGANVLTF. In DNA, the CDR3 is TGTGCCAGTAGTATAGGGCAGGGGGTCTCTGGGGCCAACGTCCTGACTTTC.

The CDR3 reads CASSLAGGLPYEQYF. Written as DNA, the CDR3 is TGTGCCAGCAGCTTGGCCGGGGGGCTGCCCTACGAGCAGTACTTC. J is TRBJ2-5 and V is TRBV5-4; weak D call: TRBD2 (7 bases). The last part of the DNA fits TRBJ2-7 better; the J call may be wrong. Looked up from germline, CDR1 is SGHNT and CDR2 is YYREEE (reference sequence). This CDR3 contains 15 residues.

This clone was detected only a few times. CDR3 residues: CSMNGASGPQETQYF. CDR3 bases: TGCAGCATGAACGGTGCTAGCGGACCCCAAGAGACCCAGTACTTC. The chain recombines TRBV29-1 with TRBJ2-5, with 7 bases fitting TRBD2. CDR1 and CDR2 from the germline V gene are SQVTM and ANQGSEA. The CDR3 sequence is 15 residues long. The trim removed 8 bases at V and 1 base at J, leaving 13 bases unmatched.

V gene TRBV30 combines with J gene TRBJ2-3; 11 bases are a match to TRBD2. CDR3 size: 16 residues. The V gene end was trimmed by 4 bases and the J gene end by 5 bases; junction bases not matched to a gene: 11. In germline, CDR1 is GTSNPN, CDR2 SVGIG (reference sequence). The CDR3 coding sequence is TGTGCCTGGACCCAAAAAACTGGACTAGCGGGAGATACGCAGTATTTT. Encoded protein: CAWTQKTGLAGDTQYF.

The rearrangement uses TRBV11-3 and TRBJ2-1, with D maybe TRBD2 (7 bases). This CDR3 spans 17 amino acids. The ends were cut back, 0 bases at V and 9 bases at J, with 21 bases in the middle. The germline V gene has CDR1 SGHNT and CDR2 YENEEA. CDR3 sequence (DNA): TGTGCCAGCAGCTTAGAGTGGTCGAAGGGGGGGCATGGTGAGCAGTTCTTC. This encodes CASSLEWSKGGHGEQFF.

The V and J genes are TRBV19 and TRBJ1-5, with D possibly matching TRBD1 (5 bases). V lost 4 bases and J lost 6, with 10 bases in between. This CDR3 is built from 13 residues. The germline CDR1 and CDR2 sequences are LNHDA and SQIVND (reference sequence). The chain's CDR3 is CASSSQGGQPQHF. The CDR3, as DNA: TGTGCCAGTAGTAGTCAGGGAGGTCAGCCCCAGCATTTT.

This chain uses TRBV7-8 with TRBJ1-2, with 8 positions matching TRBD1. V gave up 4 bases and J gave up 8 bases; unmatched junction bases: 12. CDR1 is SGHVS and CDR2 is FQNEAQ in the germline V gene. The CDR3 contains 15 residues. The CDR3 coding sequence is TGTGCCAGCAGCTCCGACAGGGGAGAGGTGAGAGGCTACACCTTC. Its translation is CASSSDRGEVRGYTF.

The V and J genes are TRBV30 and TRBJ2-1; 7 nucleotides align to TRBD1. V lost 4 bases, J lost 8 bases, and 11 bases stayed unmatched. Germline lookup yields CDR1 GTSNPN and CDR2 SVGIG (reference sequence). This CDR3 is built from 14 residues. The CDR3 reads CAWTRDSLPDEQFF. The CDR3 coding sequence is TGTGCCTGGACCCGGGACAGTTTGCCAGATGAGCAGTTCTTC.

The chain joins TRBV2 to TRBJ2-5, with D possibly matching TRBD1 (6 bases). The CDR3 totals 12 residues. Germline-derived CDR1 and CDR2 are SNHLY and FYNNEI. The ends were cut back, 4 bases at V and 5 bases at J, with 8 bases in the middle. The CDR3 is CASSADRETQYF. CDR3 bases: TGTGCCAGCAGTGCCGACAGGGAGACCCAGTACTTC.

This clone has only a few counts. The CDR3 reads CASSFDRGWKTNEKLFF. CDR3 in DNA: TGCGCCAGCAGCTTTGACAGGGGATGGAAAACTAATGAAAAACTGTTTTTT. The chain carries TRBV5-1 and TRBJ1-4; 8 nucleotides agree with TRBD1. The CDR3 loop spans 17 amino acids. CDR1 is SGHRS, CDR2 YFSETQ, per germline. J lost 1 base, V lost 2 bases, and 7 bases had no gene match.

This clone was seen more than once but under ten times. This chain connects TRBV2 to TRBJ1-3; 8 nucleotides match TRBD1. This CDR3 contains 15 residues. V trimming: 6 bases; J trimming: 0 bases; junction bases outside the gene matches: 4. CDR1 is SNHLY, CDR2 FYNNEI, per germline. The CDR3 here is CASRNTGGSGNTIYF. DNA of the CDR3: TGTGCCAGCAGAAATACAGGGGGCTCTGGAAACACCATATATTTT.

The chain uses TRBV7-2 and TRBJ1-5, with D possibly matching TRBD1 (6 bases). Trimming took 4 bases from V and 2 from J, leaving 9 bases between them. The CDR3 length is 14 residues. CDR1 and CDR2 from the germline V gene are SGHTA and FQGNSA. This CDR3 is CASSSTGRNQPQHF. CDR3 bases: TGTGCCAGCAGCTCGACAGGCCGCAATCAGCCCCAGCATTTT.

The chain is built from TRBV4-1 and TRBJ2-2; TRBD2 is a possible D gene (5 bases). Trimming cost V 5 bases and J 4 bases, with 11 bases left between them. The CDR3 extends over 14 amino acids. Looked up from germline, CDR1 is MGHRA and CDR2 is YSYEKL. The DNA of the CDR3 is TGCGCCAGCAGCTCGGCGGGCCTCACCGGGGAGCTGTTTTTT. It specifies CASSSAGLTGELFF.

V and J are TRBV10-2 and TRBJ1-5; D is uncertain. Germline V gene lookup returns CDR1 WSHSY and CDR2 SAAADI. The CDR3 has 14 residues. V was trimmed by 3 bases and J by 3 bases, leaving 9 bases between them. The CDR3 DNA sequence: TGCGCCAGCAGTGACGCGGGCGTCAATCAGCCCCAGCATTTT. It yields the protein CASSDAGVNQPQHF.